The T cell receptor beta chain described here comes from a study of OX40 agonist ivuxolimab in advanced cancers. The wider study: Of the participants, around 39% had some prior anti-PD-1, anti-PD-L1 or anti-CTLA-4 therapy, which was allowed. Study results and limitations: In the 0.1 to 3.0 mg/kg range, CD4+ and CD8+ blood T cells had expanded clonally by week 6.

This clone was seen more than once but under ten times. Its cognate antigen is unknown. Here immunoSEQ multiplex PCR was the method, and the copy in TCRdb shows in-frame clones only, minus some. The sample comprises approximately 91,000 clones, around 85% of which are singletons, and approximately 0.5% rests with the top ten. The TCR comes from an adult with an advanced solid tumor such as melanoma, head and neck, liver or kidney cancer. Specimen: CD4+ or CD8+ T cells sorted from blood, collected in a trial of the OX40 agonist ivuxolimab.

The CDR3, as DNA: TGTGCCACCAGCAGAGAGGAGGGGACCCCGGTCACCTTC. This sequence encodes CATSREEGTPVTF. The J gene is TRBJ1-2, the V gene TRBV15; tentative D call: TRBD1 (5 bases). The CDR3 sequence is 13 residues long. The germline V gene has CDR1 LNHNV and CDR2 YYDKDF (reference sequence). V lost 0 bases to trimming and J lost 13 bases, with 15 bases between them.